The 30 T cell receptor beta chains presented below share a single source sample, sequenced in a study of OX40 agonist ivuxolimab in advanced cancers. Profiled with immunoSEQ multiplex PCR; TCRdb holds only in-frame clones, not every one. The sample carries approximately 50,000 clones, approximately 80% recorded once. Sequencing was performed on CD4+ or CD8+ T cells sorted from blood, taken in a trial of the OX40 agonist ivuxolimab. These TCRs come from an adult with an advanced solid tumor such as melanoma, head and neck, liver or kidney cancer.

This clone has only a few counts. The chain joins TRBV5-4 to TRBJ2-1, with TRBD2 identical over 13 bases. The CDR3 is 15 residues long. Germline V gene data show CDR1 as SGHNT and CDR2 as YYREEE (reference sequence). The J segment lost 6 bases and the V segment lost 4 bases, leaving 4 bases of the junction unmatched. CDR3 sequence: CASSRTSGGVNEQFF. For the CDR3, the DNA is TGTGCCAGCAGCCGGACTAGCGGGGGCGTCAATGAGCAGTTCTTC.

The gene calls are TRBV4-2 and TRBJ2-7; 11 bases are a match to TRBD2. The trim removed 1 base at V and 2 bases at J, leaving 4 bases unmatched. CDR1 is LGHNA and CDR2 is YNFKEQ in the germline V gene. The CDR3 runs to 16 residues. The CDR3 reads CASSQGTSGFPYEQYF. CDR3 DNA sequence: TGTGCCAGCAGCCAAGGGACTAGCGGGTTTCCCTACGAGCAGTACTTC.

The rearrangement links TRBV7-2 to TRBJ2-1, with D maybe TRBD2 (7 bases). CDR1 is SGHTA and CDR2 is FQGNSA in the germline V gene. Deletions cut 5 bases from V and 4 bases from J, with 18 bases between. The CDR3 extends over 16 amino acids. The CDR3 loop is CASSPRGGGLYNEQFF. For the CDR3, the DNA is TGTGCCAGCAGCCCCAGAGGGGGGGGGCTATACAATGAGCAGTTCTTC.

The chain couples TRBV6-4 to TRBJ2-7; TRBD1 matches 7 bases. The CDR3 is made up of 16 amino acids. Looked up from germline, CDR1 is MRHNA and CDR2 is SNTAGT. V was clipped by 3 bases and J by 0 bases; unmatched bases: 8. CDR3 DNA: TGTGCCAGCAGTGAAGCCGCACAGGGGTACTCCTACGAGCAGTACTTC. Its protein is CASSEAAQGYSYEQYF.

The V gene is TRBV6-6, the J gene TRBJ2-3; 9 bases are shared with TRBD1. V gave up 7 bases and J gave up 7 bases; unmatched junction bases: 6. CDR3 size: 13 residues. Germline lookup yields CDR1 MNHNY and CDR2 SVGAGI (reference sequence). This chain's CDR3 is CASITTGGYTQYF. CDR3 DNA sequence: TGTGCCAGCATCACGACAGGGGGGTATACGCAGTATTTT.

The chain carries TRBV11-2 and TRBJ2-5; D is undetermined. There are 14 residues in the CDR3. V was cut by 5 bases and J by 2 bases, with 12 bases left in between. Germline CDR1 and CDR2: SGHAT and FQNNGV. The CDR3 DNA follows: TGTGCCAGCAGCACCCTGTGGGGACAAGAGACCCAGTACTTC. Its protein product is CASSTLWGQETQYF.

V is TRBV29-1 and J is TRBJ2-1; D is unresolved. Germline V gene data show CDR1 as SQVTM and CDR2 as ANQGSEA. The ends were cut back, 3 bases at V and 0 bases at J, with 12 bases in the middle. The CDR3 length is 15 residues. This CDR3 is CSVEVVPRSYNEQFF. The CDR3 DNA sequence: TGCAGCGTTGAGGTCGTACCGCGCTCCTACAATGAGCAGTTCTTC.

CDR3 nucleotide sequence: TGTGCCAGCAGCTTTTCACCCTCGGGAGGCTACACCTTC. It is translated as CASSFSPSGGYTF. The gene calls are TRBV7-2 and TRBJ1-2; D is unclear. The V gene's germline CDR1 is SGHTA and CDR2 FQGNSA. The CDR3 has 13 residues. V gave up 3 bases and J gave up 8 bases, with 13 bases separating them.

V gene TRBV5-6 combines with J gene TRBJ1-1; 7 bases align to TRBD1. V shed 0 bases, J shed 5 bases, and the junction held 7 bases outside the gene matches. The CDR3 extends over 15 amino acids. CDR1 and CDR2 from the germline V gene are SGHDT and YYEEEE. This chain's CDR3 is CASSLGDREETEAFF. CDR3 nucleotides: TGTGCCAGCAGCTTGGGAGACAGGGAGGAAACTGAAGCTTTCTTT.

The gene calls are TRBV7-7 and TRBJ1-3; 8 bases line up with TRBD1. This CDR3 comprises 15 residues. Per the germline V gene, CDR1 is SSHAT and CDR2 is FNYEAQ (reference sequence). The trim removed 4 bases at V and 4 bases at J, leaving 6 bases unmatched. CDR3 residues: CASSSLQGAGNTIYF. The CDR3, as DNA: TGTGCCAGCAGCTCACTCCAGGGGGCCGGAAACACCATATATTTT.

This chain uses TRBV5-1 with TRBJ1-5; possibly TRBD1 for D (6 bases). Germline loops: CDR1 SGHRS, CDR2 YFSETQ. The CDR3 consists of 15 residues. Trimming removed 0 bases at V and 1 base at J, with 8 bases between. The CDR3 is CASSLEGVSNQPQHF. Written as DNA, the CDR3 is TGCGCCAGCAGCTTGGAGGGGGTAAGCAATCAGCCCCAGCATTTT. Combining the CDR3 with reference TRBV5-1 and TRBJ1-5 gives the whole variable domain KAGVTQTPRYLIKTRGQQVTLSCSPISGHRSVSWYQQTPGQGLQFLFEYFSETQRNKGNFPGRFSGRQFSNSRSEMNVSTLELGDSALYLCASSLEGVSNQPQHFGDGTRLSIL.

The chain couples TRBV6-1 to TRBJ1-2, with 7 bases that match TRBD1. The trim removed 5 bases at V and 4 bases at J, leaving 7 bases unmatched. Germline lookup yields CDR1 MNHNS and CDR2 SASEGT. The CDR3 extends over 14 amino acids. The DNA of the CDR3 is TGTGCCAGCAGTCCCGGGGACAGACTCTATGGCTACACCTTC. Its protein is CASSPGDRLYGYTF.

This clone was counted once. The CDR3 nucleotides read TGTGCCAGCAGCCGACAGCAAAATCAGCCCCAGCATTTT. Translated: CASSRQQNQPQHF. This chain uses TRBV6-6 with TRBJ1-5, with D perhaps matching TRBD1 (5 bases). This CDR3 is 13 amino acids long. Germline CDR1 and CDR2: MNHNY and SVGAGI (reference sequence). With 6 bases removed from V and 4 bases from J, the gap between germline ends came to 10 bases.

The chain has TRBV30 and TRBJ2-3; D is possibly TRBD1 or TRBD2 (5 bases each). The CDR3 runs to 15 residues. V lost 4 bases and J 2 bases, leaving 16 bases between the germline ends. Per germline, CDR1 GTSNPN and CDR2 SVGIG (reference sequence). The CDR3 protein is CAWTPWDRDTDTQYF. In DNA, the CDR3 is TGTGCCTGGACCCCGTGGGACCGAGACACAGATACGCAGTATTTT.

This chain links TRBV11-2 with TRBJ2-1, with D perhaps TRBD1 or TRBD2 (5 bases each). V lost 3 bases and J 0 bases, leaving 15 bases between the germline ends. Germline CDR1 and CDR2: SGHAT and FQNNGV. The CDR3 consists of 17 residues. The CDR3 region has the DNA TGTGCCAGCAGCTTGGAACCGGGACCAAGCTCCTACAATGAGCAGTTCTTC. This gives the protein CASSLEPGPSSYNEQFF.

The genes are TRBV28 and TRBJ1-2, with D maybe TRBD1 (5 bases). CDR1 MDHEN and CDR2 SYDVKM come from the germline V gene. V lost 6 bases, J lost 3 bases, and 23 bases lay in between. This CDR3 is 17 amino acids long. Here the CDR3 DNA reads TGTGCCAGCAGCCAAGTGGGGGAAGGGCCTCGGGACTATGGCTACACCTTC. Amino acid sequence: CASSQVGEGPRDYGYTF.

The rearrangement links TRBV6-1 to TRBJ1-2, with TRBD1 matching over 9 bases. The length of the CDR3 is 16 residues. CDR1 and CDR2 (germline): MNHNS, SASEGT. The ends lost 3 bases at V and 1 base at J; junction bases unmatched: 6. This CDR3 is CASSDDRQGGNYGYTF. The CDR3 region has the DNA TGTGCCAGCAGTGATGATCGACAGGGGGGTAACTATGGCTACACCTTC.

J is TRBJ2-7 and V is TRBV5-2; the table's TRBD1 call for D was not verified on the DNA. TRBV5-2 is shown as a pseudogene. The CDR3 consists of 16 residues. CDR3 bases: TGTGCCAGCAGCTTGGAACCAGGGGGTGATGGCTACGAGCAGTACTTC. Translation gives CASSLEPGGDGYEQYF.

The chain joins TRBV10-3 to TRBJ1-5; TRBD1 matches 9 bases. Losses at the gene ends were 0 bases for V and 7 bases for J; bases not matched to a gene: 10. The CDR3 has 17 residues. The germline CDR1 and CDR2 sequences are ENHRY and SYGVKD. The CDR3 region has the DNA TGTGCCATCAGTGAGTCGGATCAGGACAGGGGTGGGCAGCCCCAGCATTTT. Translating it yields CAISESDQDRGGQPQHF.

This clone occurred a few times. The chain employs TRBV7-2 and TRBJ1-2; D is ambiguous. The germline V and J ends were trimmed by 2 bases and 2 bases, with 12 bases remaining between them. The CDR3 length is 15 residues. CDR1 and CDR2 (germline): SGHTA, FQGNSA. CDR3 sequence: CASSLLGGSNYGYTF. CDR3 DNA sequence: TGTGCCAGCAGCTTACTGGGAGGATCCAACTATGGCTACACCTTC. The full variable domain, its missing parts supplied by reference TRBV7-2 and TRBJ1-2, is GAGVSQSPSNKVTEKGKDVELRCDPISGHTALYWYRQSLGQGLEFLIYFQGNSAPDKSGLPSDRFSAERTGGSVSTLTIQRTQQEDSAVYLCASSLLGGSNYGYTFGSGTRLTVV.

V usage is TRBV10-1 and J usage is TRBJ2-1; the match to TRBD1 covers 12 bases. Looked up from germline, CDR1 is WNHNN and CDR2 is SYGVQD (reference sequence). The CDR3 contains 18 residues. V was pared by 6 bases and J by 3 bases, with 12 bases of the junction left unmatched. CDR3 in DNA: TGCGCCAGCAGCGGGGGACAGGGGGCGATGGGCTTCTACAATGAGCAGTTCTTC. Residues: CASSGGQGAMGFYNEQFF.

The CDR3 nucleotides read TGTGCCAGCAGCTTATTGAGGGACCCAGGGGTAGAAGGAAACACCATATATTTT. It is translated as CASSLLRDPGVEGNTIYF. The rearrangement links TRBV11-3 to TRBJ1-3; D might be TRBD1 (6 bases). Germline CDR1 is SGHNT and CDR2 is YENEEA. Trimming left V 2 bases short and J 4 bases short, with 21 bases between. This CDR3 has 18 amino acids. Using reference TRBV11-3 and TRBJ1-3 for the parts outside the CDR3, the full variable domain is EAGVVQSPRYKIIEKKQPVAFWCNPISGHNTLYWYLQNLGQGPELLIRYENEEAVDDSQLPKDRFSAERLKGVDSTLKIQPAELGDSAVYLCASSLLRDPGVEGNTIYFGEGSWLTVV.

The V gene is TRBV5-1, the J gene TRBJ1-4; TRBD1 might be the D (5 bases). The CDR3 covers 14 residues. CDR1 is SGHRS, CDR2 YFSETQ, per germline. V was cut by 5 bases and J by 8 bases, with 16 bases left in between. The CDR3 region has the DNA TGCGCCAGCAGACCAGGGCCTAGCGACGAAAAACTGTTTTTT. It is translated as CASRPGPSDEKLFF.

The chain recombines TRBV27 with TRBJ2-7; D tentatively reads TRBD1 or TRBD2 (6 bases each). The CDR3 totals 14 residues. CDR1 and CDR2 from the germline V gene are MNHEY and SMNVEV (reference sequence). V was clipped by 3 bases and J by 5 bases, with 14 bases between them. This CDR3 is CASSFKGGWHEQYV. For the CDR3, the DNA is TGTGCCAGCAGTTTTAAGGGGGGCTGGCACGAGCAGTACGTC.

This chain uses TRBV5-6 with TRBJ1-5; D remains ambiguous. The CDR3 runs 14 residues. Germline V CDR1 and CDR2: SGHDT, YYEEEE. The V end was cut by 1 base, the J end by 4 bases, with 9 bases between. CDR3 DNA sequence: TGTGCCAGCAGCTTGTCTACTGTTAATCAGCCCCAGCATTTT. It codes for CASSLSTVNQPQHF.

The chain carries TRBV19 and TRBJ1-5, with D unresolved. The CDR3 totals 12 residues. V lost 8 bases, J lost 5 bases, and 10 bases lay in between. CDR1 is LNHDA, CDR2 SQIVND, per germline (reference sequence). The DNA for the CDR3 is TGTGCCAGTGGGGAGGTAGATCAGCCCCAGCATTTT. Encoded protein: CASGEVDQPQHF.

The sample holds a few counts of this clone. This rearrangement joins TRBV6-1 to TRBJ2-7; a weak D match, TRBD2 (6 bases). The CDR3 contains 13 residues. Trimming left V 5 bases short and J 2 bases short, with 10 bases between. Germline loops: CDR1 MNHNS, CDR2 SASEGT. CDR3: CASSWGDAYEQYV. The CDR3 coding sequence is TGTGCCAGCAGTTGGGGGGACGCCTACGAGCAGTACGTC.

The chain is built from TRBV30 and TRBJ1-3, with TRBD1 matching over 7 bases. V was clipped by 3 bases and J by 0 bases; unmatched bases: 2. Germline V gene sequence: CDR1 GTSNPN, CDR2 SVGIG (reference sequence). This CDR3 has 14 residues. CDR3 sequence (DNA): TGTGCCTGGAGACGGGACAGCTCTGGAAACACCATATATTTT. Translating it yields CAWRRDSSGNTIYF.

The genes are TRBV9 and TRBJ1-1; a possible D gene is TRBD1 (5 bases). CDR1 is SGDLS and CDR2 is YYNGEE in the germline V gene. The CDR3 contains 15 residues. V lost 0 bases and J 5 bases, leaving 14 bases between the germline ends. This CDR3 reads CASSVANGDGTEAFF. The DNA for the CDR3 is TGTGCCAGCAGCGTAGCTAACGGGGACGGGACTGAAGCTTTCTTT.

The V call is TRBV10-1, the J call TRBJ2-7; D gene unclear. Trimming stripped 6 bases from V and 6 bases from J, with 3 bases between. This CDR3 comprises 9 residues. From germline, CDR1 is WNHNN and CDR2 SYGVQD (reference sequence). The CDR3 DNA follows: TGCGCCAGCAGGTCCGAGCAGTACGTC. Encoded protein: CASRSEQYV.